This T cell receptor beta chain was profiled in a study of T cell clones after liver transplantation (dated by TCRdb to between 2018 and 2020). Background for the entire study: Samples were obtained from ITN030ST, a randomized trial in which withdrawal of immunosuppression was attempted within 2 years of liver transplantation. As an antigen-independent comparator for donor-reactive sequences, third party-reactive TCRbeta sequences were also identified from pre-transplant MLRs. Blood samples were collected pre-transplant, then pre-randomization ahead of withdrawal, and finally post-randomization once withdrawal had either been completed or failed. A cohort of 8 liver transplant recipients was studied, of whom 3 were classified as tolerant and 5 as non-tolerant. To count as tolerant, a recipient had to stay completely off immunosuppression for at least one year without liver enzymes climbing beyond twice the upper limit of normal. Donor-reactive T cell clones were identified by TCRbeta sequencing after a pre-transplant mixed lymphocyte reaction and then tracked in post-transplant blood. Until randomization at 12-24 months post-transplant, subjects were given standard immunosuppression, with no induction therapy. Of the eight recipients, a few were HCV-positive, while the remaining recipients had been transplanted for non-autoimmune, non-viral indications.

From its cysteine to its phenylalanine, the CDR3 spans 15 amino acids. Solely the CDR3 DNA is kept, with 45 bases framed from the first base. Via the germline V gene, CDR1 is SQVTM and CDR2 ANQGSEA. Trimming removed 4 bases from V and 3 bases from J; the gene matches leave 8 bases unexplained. As for this clone: Its antigen is currently not known. No much larger clone is present one base from it, and per-base qualities are unavailable.

Summary of the overall study and its limitations: Because no allograft tissue specimens were available, donor-reactive T cells may have migrated into the graft instead of being deleted. Circulating donor-reactive CD4 TCRbeta sequences fell significantly post-transplant in 5 of 8 subjects, irrespective of tolerance or HCV status. Low numbers of available donor cells limited the measurable donor-reactive repertoire in a couple of subjects. The conclusions were considered preliminary, being limited by small, heterogeneous patient numbers and non-standardized post-transplant time points. A greater decline was seen for donor-reactive sequences than for third party-reactive sequences, suggesting partial antigen-specific deletion unrelated to withdrawal success. After accounting for repertoire turnover, donor-reactive detection was significantly reduced in 7 of 8 subjects for CD4 and 8 of 8 for CD8.

Using immunoSEQ, frozen genomic DNA was subjected to high-throughput TCRbeta CDR3 sequencing, a process that included PCR amplification, mapping, bias correction and internal controls. In the source study's methods: Only productive rearrangements were retained, with each unique TCRbeta sequence defined by its CDR3 nucleotide sequence together with its V and J gene. For classification of a sequence as donor-reactive, at least 5-fold expansion in CFSE-low cells relative to unstimulated pre-transplant cells and a frequency of at least 0.01% were required. Per-subject minimum frequency thresholds, based on the lowest-template unstimulated sample, ensured at least 90% detection power. Jensen-Shannon divergence between the top 1000 TCRbeta sequences after and before transplant was used to measure repertoire turnover. Changes in detection of donor-reactive sequences were tested with two-sided Fisher's exact tests. TCRdb retrieved this table from immuneACCESS and kept in-frame rearrangements only. Not all clones are present; in checked studies, unresolved V genes account for under half, and no reason is known for the remainder. D and trimming were read from the DNA, whereas the V and J calls and clone size are those reported in that table. The sample data list approximately 71,000 clones, and nearly 95% of these were observed just once. The top ten clonotypes cover roughly 0.9% of the sample.

Unstimulated PBMCs, after thawing, were stained for CD3, CD4 and CD8 and then FACS-sorted into CD3+CD4+ and CD3+CD8+ populations. All 8 studied subjects were randomized to immunosuppression withdrawal. The Qiagen DNeasy Blood and Tissue Kit was used for genomic DNA isolation. The TCR was taken from a human patient who received a liver transplant. Some T cells may derive from the graft donor when a transplant has been performed. The chain was built from TRBV29-1 and TRBJ1-4, with TRBD1 matching 7 junction bases. Specimen: CD4+ T cells from blood, collected less than 27 months after liver transplant. CDR3 sequence: CSVAGVGGPNEKLFF. The nucleotides read TGCAGCGTTGCCGGTGTAGGGGGCCCTAATGAAAAACTGTTTTTT.